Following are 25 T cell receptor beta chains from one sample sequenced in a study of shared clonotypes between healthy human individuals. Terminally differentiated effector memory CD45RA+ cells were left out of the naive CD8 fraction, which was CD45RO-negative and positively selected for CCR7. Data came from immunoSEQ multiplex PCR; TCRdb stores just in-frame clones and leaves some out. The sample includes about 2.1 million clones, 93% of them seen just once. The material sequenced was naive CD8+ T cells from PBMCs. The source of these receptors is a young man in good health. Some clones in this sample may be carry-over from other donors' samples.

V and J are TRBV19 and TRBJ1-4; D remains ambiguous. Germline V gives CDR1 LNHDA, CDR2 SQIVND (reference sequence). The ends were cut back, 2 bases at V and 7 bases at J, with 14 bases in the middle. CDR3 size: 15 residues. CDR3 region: CASSIQRSAVEKLFF. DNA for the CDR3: TGTGCCAGTAGTATACAGCGATCGGCGGTTGAAAAACTGTTTTTT.

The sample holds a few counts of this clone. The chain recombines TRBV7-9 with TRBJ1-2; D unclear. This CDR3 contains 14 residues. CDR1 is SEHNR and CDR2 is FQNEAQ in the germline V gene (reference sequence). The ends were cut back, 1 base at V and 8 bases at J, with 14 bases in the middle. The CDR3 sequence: CASSLGDWVGGYTF. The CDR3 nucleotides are TGTGCCAGCAGCTTAGGGGATTGGGTCGGAGGCTACACCTTC. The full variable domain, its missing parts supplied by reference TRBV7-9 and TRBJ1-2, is DTGVSQNPRHKITKRGQNVTFRCDPISEHNRLYWYRQTLGQGPEFLTYFQNEAQLEKSRLLSDRFSAERPKGSFSTLEIQRTEQGDSAMYLCASSLGDWVGGYTFGSGTRLTVV.

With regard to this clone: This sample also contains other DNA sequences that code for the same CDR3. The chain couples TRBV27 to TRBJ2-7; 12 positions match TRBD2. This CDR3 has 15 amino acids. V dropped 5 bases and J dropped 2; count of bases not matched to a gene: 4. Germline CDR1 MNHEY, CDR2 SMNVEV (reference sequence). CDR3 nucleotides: TGTGCCAGCAGTCCGACTAGCGGGAGAGCCTACGAGCAGTACTTC. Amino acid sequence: CASSPTSGRAYEQYF.

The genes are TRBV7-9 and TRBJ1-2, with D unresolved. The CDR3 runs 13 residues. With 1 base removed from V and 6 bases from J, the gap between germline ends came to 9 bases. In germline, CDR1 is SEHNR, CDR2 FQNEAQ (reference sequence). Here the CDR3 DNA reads TGTGCCAGCAGCTTAGAAAGGGTTGATGGCTACACCTTC. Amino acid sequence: CASSLERVDGYTF. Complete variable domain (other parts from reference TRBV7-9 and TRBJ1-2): DTGVSQNPRHKITKRGQNVTFRCDPISEHNRLYWYRQTLGQGPEFLTYFQNEAQLEKSRLLSDRFSAERPKGSFSTLEIQRTEQGDSAMYLCASSLERVDGYTFGSGTRLTVV.

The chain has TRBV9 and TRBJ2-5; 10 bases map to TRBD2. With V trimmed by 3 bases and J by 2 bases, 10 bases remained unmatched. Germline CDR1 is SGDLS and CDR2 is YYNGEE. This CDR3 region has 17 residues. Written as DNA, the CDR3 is TGTGCCAGCAGCGCCCCGTTAGCGGGAGGCCATCAAGAGACCCAGTACTTC. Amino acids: CASSAPLAGGHQETQYF. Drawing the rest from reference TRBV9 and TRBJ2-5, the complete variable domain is DSGVTQTPKHLITATGQRVTLRCSPRSGDLSVYWYQQSLDQGLQFLIQYYNGEERAKGNILERFSAQQFPDLHSELNLSSLELGDSALYFCASSAPLAGGHQETQYFGPGTRLLVL.

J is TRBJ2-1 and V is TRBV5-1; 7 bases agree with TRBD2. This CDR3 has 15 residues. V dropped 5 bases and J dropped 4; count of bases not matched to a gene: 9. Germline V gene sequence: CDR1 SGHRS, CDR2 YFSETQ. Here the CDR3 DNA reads TGCGCCAGCAGTCCCCCTAGCGGAGATTACAATGAGCAGTTCTTC. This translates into CASSPPSGDYNEQFF.

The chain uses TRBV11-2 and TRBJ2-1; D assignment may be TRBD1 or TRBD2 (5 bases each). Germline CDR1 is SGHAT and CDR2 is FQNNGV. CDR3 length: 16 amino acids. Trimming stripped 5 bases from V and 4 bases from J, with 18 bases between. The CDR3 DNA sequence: TGTGCCAGCAGCCTCCAACCCTTGGGGGAATACAATGAGCAGTTCTTC. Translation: CASSLQPLGEYNEQFF.

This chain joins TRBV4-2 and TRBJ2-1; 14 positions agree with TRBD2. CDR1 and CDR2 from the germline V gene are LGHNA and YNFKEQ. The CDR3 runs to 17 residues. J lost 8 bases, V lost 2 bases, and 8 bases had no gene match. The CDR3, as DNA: TGTGCCAGCAGCCAAACCGGGACTAGCGGGAGATTTCATGAGCAGTTCTTC. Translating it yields CASSQTGTSGRFHEQFF.

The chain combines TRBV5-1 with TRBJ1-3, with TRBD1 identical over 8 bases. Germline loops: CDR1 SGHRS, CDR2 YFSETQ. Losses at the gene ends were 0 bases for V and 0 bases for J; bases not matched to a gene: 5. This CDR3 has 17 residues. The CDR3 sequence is CASSLEGTGYSGNTIYF. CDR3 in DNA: TGCGCCAGCAGCTTGGAAGGGACAGGTTACTCTGGAAACACCATATATTTT.

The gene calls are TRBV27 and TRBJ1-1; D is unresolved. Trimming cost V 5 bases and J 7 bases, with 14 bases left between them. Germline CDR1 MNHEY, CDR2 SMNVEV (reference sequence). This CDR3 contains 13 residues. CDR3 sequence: CASSPWAQLEAFF. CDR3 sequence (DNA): TGTGCCAGCAGTCCCTGGGCCCAGCTTGAAGCTTTCTTT.

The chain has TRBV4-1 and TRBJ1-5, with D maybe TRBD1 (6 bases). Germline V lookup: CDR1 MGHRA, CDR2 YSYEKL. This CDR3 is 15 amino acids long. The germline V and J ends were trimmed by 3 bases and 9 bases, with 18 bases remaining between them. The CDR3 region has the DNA TGCGCCAGCAGCCAGCCCGGGACACCAATATGGCCCCAGCATTTT. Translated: CASSQPGTPIWPQHF.

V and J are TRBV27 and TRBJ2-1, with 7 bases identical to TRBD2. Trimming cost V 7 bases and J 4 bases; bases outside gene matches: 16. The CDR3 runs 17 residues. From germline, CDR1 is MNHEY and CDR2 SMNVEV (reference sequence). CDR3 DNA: TGTGCCAGCACGCAGGGTGGTGGAGCGGGATCTTACAATGAGCAGTTCTTC. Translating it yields CASTQGGGAGSYNEQFF.

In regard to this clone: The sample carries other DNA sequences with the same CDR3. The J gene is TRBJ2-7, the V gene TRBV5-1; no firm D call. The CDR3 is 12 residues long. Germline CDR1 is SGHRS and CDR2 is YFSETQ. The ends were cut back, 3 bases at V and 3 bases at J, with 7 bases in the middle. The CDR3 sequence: CASSSSSYEQYF. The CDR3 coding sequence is TGCGCCAGCAGCTCGAGTAGCTACGAGCAGTACTTC.

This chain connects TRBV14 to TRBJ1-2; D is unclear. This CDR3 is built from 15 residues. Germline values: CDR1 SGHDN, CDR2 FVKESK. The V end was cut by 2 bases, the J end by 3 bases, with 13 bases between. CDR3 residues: CASSQFLQQDYGYTF. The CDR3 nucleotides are TGTGCCAGCAGCCAATTTCTACAGCAAGACTATGGCTACACCTTC.

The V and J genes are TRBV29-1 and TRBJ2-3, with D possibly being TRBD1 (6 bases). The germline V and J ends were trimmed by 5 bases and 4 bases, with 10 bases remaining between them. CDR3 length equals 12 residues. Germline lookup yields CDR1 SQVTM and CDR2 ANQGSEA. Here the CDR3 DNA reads TGCAGCGTTCTTACAGGGCCAGATACGCAGTATTTT. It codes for CSVLTGPDTQYF.

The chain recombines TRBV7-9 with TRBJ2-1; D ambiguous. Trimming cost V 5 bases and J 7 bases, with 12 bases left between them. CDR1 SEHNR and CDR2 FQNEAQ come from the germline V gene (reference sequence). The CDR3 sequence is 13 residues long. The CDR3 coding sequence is TGTGCCAGCAGCCGAGGTGACCCGAATGAGCAGTTCTTC. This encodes CASSRGDPNEQFF.

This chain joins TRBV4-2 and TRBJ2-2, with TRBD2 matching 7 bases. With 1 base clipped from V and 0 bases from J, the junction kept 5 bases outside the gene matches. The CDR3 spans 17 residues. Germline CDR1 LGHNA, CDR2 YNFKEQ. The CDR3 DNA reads TGTGCCAGCAGCCAAGTCGTGGGACTACCGAACACCGGGGAGCTGTTTTTT. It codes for CASSQVVGLPNTGELFF.

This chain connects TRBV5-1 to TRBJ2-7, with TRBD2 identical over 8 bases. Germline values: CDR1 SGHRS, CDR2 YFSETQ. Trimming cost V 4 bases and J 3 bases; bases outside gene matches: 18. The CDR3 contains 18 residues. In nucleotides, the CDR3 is TGCGCCAGCAGCCTCTGGGCCCCCTCCGGGGGGGCGCACTACGAGCAGTACTTC. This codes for CASSLWAPSGGAHYEQYF.

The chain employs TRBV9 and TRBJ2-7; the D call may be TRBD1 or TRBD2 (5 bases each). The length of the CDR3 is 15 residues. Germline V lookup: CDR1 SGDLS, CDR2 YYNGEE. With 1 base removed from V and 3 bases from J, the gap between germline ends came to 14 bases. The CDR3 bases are TGTGCCAGCAGCGTAACCGGGACGGTGAGCTACGAGCAGTACTTC. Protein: CASSVTGTVSYEQYF.

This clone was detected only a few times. This chain's CDR3 is CASSYSLGYQETQYF. CDR3 in DNA: TGTGCCAGCAGTTACTCGCTGGGGTACCAAGAGACCCAGTACTTC. The V gene is TRBV6-5, the J gene TRBJ2-5; D gene ambiguous. This CDR3 region has 15 residues. V lost 0 bases, J lost 0 bases, and 8 bases lay in between. CDR1 is MNHEY and CDR2 is SVGAGI in the germline V gene.

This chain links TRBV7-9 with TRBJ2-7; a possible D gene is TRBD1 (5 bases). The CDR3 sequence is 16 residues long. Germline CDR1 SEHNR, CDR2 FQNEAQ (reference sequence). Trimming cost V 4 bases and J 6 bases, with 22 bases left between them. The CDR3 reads CASSSTPGYPRPEQYF. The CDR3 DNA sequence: TGTGCCAGCAGCTCCACCCCAGGGTACCCTCGTCCCGAGCAGTACTTC.

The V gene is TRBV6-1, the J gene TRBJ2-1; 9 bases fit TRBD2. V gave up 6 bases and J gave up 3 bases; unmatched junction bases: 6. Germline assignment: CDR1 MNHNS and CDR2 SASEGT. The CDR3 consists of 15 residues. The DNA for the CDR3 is TGTGCCAGCAGAGCACTAGCGGGCAGCTACAATGAGCAGTTCTTC. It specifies CASRALAGSYNEQFF.

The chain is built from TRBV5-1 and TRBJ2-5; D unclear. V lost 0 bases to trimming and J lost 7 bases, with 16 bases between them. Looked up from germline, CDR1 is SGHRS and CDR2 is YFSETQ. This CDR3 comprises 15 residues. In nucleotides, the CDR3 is TGCGCCAGCAGCTTGGATGTGGGCAAAGAGTTGACCCAGTACTTC. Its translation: CASSLDVGKELTQYF. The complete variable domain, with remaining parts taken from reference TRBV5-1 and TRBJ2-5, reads KAGVTQTPRYLIKTRGQQVTLSCSPISGHRSVSWYQQTPGQGLQFLFEYFSETQRNKGNFPGRFSGRQFSNSRSEMNVSTLELGDSALYLCASSLDVGKELTQYFGPGTRLLVL.

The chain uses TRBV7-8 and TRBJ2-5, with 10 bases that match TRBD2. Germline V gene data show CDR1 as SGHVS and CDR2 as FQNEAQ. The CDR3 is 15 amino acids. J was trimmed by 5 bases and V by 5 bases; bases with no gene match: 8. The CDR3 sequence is CASSEKREGRETQYF. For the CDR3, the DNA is TGTGCCAGCAGCGAAAAGCGGGAGGGCAGGGAGACCCAGTACTTC. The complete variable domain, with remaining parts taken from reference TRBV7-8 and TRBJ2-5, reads GAGVSQSPRYKVAKRGQDVALRCDPISGHVSLFWYQQALGQGPEFLTYFQNEAQLDKSGLPSDRFFAERPEGSVSTLKIQRTQQEDSAVYLCASSEKREGRETQYFGPGTRLLVL.

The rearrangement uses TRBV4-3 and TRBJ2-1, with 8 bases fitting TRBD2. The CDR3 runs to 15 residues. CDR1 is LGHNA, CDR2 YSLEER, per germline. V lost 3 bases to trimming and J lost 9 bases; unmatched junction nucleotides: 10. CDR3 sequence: CASSQESGSSIEQFF. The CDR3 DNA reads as TGCGCCAGCAGCCAGGAAAGCGGGAGTTCGATTGAGCAGTTCTTC.